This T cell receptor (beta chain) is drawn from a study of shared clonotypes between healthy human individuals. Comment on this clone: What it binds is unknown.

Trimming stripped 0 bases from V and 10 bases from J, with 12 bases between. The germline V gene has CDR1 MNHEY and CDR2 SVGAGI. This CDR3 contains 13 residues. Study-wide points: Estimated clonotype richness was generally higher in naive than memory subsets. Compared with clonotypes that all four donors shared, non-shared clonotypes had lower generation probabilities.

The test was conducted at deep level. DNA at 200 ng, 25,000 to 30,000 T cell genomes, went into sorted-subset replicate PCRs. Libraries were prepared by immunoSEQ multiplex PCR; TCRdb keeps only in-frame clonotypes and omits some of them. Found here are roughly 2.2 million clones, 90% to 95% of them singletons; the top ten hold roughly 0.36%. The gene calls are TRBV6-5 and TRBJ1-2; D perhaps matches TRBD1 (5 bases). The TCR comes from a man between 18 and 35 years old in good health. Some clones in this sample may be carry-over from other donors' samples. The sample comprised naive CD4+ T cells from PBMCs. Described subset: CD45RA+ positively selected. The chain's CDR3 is CASSYSMGRDYTF. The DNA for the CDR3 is TGTGCCAGCAGTTACTCGATGGGGCGGGACTACACCTTC.